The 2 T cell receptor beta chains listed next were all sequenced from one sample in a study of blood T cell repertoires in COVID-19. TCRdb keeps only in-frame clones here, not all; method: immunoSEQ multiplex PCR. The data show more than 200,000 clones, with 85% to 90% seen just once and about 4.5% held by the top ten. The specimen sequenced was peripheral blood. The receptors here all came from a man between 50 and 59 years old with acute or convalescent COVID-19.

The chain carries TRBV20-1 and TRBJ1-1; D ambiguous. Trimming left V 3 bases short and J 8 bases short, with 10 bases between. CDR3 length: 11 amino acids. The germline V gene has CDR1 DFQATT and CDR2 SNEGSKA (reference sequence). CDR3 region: CSARVRREAFF. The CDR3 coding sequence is TGCAGTGCTAGGGTTAGGCGGGAAGCTTTCTTT.

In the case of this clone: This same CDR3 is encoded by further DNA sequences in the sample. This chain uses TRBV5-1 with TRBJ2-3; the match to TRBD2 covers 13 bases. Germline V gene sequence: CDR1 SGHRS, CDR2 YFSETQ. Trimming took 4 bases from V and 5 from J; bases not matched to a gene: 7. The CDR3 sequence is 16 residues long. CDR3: CASSLTSGGAGDTQYF. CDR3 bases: TGCGCCAGCAGCCTTACTAGCGGGGGGGCCGGAGATACGCAGTATTTT.